This is a list of T cell receptor beta chains from one sample in a study of blood T cell repertoires in COVID-19. The method was immunoSEQ multiplex PCR; TCRdb's version includes in-frame clones alone and lacks a portion of them. Of over 100,000 clones listed, 87% are singletons. What was sequenced was peripheral blood. All receptors derive from a woman in her forties or fifties with COVID-19, enrolled during active disease. CDR3s include the opening cysteine and the closing phenylalanine or tryptophan.

TRBJ2-5	TRBV4-3	CASSQEQSNQETQYF
TRBJ1-4	TRBV11-2	CASSLPSLAEKLFF
TRBJ2-7	TRBV5-6	CASSLRTGDHEQYF
TRBJ1-5	TRBV6-4	CASSDSKEGAGQPQHF
TRBJ1-3	TRBV6-4	CASSQGAGGNTIYF
TRBJ2-5	TRBV23-1	CASTETQYF
TRBJ1-5	TRBV7-9	CASSLGQGTQPQHF
TRBJ2-1	TRBV7-9	CASSSTGHGNNEQFF
TRBJ2-3	TRBV29-1	CSVPTDRTSTDTQYF
TRBJ2-5	TRBV2	CASSQAETQYF
TRBJ2-2	TRBV4-1	CASSRPSGAPNTGELFF
TRBJ2-5	TRBV6-2/TRBV6-3	CASSLAVQETQYF
TRBJ1-2	TRBV28	CASSSSGTEANYGYTF
TRBJ2-3	TRBV5-5	CASSLEGATDTQYF
TRBJ2-1	TRBV10-1	CASSDLGREQFF
TRBJ2-7	TRBV6-4	CASSDKRGGFYEQYF
TRBJ1-1	TRBV5-4	CASSRQGPGREAFF
TRBJ1-2	TRBV11-3	CASSGWDSFLNYGYTF
TRBJ1-2	TRBV6-5	CASSFRDGRGYTF
TRBJ1-4	TRBV5-4	CASSPTGTNEKLFF
TRBJ1-4	TRBV18	CASSPGTGYEKLFF
TRBJ1-3	TRBV13	CASSYDRLSGNTIYF
TRBJ2-3	TRBV4-1	CASSQEQEARADTQYF
TRBJ2-3	TRBV7-6	CASSPWAGAVTDTQYF
TRBJ2-1	TRBV7-9	CASSQPTSGVSYNEQFF
TRBJ2-7	TRBV6-2/TRBV6-3	CASSYYRGMGYEQYF
TRBJ1-2	TRBV6-2/TRBV6-3	CASSYAPGYYGYTF
TRBJ1-2	TRBV29-1	CSVEDRVWGYTF
TRBJ2-7	TRBV24-1	CATSESQGYEQYF
TRBJ2-7	TRBV4-3	CASSRATGVTYEQYF
TRBJ1-2	TRBV5-6	CASQETGGGNYGYTF
TRBJ2-1	TRBV3-1/TRBV3-2	CASSETREQFF
TRBJ2-1	TRBV12-3/TRBV12-4	CASSLLDLGEQFF
TRBJ2-7	TRBV4-2	CASSPRVASYEQYF
TRBJ2-5	TRBV5-1	CASSLQTGTREQYF
TRBJ2-2	TRBV12-3/TRBV12-4	CASSQTGAGELFF
TRBJ1-3	TRBV30	CAWSAPRTGPGNTIYF
TRBJ1-1	TRBV12-3/TRBV12-4	CASSKTENTEAFF
TRBJ2-5	TRBV6-5	CASRRQETQYF
TRBJ1-5	TRBV12-3/TRBV12-4	CASSFRDNQPQHF
TRBJ2-7	TRBV21-1	CASSKNENPLSYEQYF
TRBJ2-1	TRBV30	CAWSVSNEQFF
TRBJ2-3	TRBV21-1	CASSGERGITDTQYF
TRBJ1-5	TRBV3-1/TRBV3-2	CASSQDSGNNQPQHF
TRBJ2-5	TRBV29-1	CSVEVGEKETQYF
TRBJ1-5	TRBV12-3/TRBV12-4	CASSSTAQPQHF
TRBJ2-2	TRBV4-1	CASSQPGQGAENTGELFF
TRBJ2-1	TRBV9	CASSVASSVAGEQFF
TRBJ2-1	TRBV10-3	CAISEWGDNEQFF
TRBJ1-2	TRBV7-9	CASSFEVRYGYTF
TRBJ1-4	TRBV18	CASSPDRVRKEKLFF
TRBJ2-2	TRBV29-1	CSGYGTGGFTGELFF
TRBJ1-1	TRBV7-3	CASSLNFRGTEAFF
TRBJ1-1	TRBV15	CATSREGGPTGAFF
TRBJ2-3	TRBV18	CASSPGLARSTDTQYF
TRBJ1-5	TRBV12-3/TRBV12-4	CASSPGMNQPQHF
TRBJ2-7	TRBV6-1	CASSESRAGYEQYF